This is a list of T cell receptor beta chains from one sample in a study of T cell responses to AZD1222 COVID-19 vaccine. TCRdb's table, derived via immunoSEQ multiplex PCR, lists solely in-frame clones and lacks some. The sample has tens of thousands of clones, 80% to 90% seen once; the top ten hold around 15%. The sample in question was peripheral blood, obtained on day 0 of AZD1222 vaccination. Every receptor here comes from an adult in good health. The CDR3 runs from the conserved cysteine through the conserved F or W. The order of the fields is J gene, CDR3 length, D gene, clone size, V gene, CDR3 DNA, CDR3 protein. The D gene is left open where the match is weak. Some rows mark clone size as missing; the rest say once, few, many or name a class of expanded clone.

>TRBJ2-3|14|NA|NA|TRBV2
TGTGCCAGCAGTGTGGTTAGCGCCACAGATACGCAGTATTTT
CASSVVSATDTQYF
>TRBJ1-4|15|TRBD1|NA|TRBV6-1
TGTGCCAGCAGTGAACAGGGGGCATGGACTGAAAAACTGTTTTTT
CASSEQGAWTEKLFF
>TRBJ1-5|13|NA|few|TRBV14
TGTGCCAGCAGCCAAGATCTAGATCAGCCCCAGCATTTT
CASSQDLDQPQHF
>TRBJ1-1|13|NA|NA|TRBV28
TGTGCCAGCAGCTCCACTGTACCAACTGAAGCTTTCTTT
CASSSTVPTEAFF
>TRBJ2-5|11|NA|NA|TRBV6-6
TGTGCCAGCAGCACACAAGAGACCCAGTACTTC
CASSTQETQYF
>TRBJ1-1|15|NA|NA|TRBV4-2
TGTGCCAGCAGCCAAGGCAGGGAATGGGGCACTGAAGCTTTCTTT
CASSQGREWGTEAFF
>TRBJ1-2|14|NA|NA|TRBV11-2
TGTGCCAGCAGACCCAGCGGAGGCTCGTCTGGCTACACCTTC
CASRPSGGSSGYTF
>TRBJ2-1|16|TRBD2|NA|TRBV18
TGTGCCAGCTCACGACGACTAGCGGGAGGGCGCGATGAGCAGTTCTTC
CASSRRLAGGRDEQFF
>TRBJ2-2|14|TRBD2|few|TRBV11-2
TGTGCCAGCAGCTTCCTAGCGGCGGCCGGGGAGCTGTTTTTT
CASSFLAAAGELFF
>TRBJ2-7|13|TRBD1|NA|TRBV30
TGTGCCTGGGGCGGGACAGGGCTGGGCGAGCAGTACTTC
CAWGGTGLGEQYF
>TRBJ1-5|14|NA|NA|TRBV4-3
TGCGCCAGCAGCCAAGAAACGGGGCTTCAGCCCCAGCATTTT
CASSQETGLQPQHF
>TRBJ2-7|16|TRBD2|once|TRBV3-1/TRBV3-2
TGTGCCAGCAGCCTGGGGACTAGCGGGAGCTCCTACGAGCAGTACTTC
CASSLGTSGSSYEQYF
>TRBJ1-5|16|TRBD1|NA|TRBV19
TGTGCCAGTAGTTCAACCGGGACAGGGGTGGATCAGCCCCAGCATTTT
CASSSTGTGVDQPQHF
>TRBJ2-1|14|TRBD2|NA|TRBV2
TGTGCCAGCACCCTGCGACTAGCGGGAGATGAGCAGTTCTTC
CASTLRLAGDEQFF
>TRBJ2-1|14|NA|NA|TRBV13
TGTGCCAGCAGCTTAAGGAGGTTCGCCGATGAGCAGTTCTTC
CASSLRRFADEQFF
>TRBJ2-7|15|NA|NA|TRBV11-3
TGTGCCAGCAGCTTAGATCCTGGGTCCGCCTACGAGCAGTACTTC
CASSLDPGSAYEQYF
>TRBJ2-7|15|TRBD2|NA|TRBV2
TGTGCCAGCAGTGAAGTGGGGACTAGCGGCAACGAGCAGTACTTC
CASSEVGTSGNEQYF
>TRBJ2-1|16|TRBD2|NA|TRBV7-9
TGTGCCAGCAGCCTTTCTAGCGGGAGGGCCTCGAATGAGCAGTTCTTC
CASSLSSGRASNEQFF
>TRBJ1-1|14|NA|once|TRBV9
TGTGCCAGCAGCCCCACGGTCCTGAACACTGAAGCTTTCTTT
CASSPTVLNTEAFF
>TRBJ2-7|14|NA|NA|TRBV6-2/TRBV6-3
TGTGCCAGCAGTTACCGGGGGAAGGGGGACGAGCAGTACTTC
CASSYRGKGDEQYF
>TRBJ1-2|16|TRBD1|NA|TRBV24-1
TGTGCCACCAGTGCGACATCCGGGACAGGGGTCGGTGGCTACACCTTC
CATSATSGTGVGGYTF
>TRBJ2-1|13|NA|once|TRBV19
TGTGCCAGTAAGGAGGTAACTTGGGATGAGCAGTTCTTC
CASKEVTWDEQFF
>TRBJ1-2|14|NA|NA|TRBV7-9
TGTGCCAGCAGCTTATCGGGGGCTAACTATGGCTACACCTTC
CASSLSGANYGYTF
>TRBJ1-5|14|TRBD1|NA|TRBV7-8
TGTGCCAGCAGCTTCGGGACAGGGGGACAGCCCCAGCATTTT
CASSFGTGGQPQHF
>TRBJ2-7|17|TRBD2|once|TRBV5-6
TGTGCCAGCAGCTTGCGGTCTAGCGGGAGGGGTAGCTACGAGCAGTACTTC
CASSLRSSGRGSYEQYF
>TRBJ1-3|17|NA|few|TRBV19
TGTGCCAGTACCCCCCGGGGGCCCCGGGGTGCTGGAAACACCATATATTTT
CASTPRGPRGAGNTIYF
>TRBJ2-7|16|TRBD1|NA|TRBV24-1
TGTGCCACCAGTGCCCGGGGACAGGGGTTCTCCTACGAGCAGTACTTC
CATSARGQGFSYEQYF
>TRBJ1-1|16|TRBD1|NA|TRBV7-2
TGTGCCAGCAGCTTAGCCCCACAGGGGAGAAACACTGAAGCTTTCTTT
CASSLAPQGRNTEAFF
>TRBJ2-1|15|TRBD2|NA|TRBV6-5
TGTGCCAGCGTGGCGGGGCTAGCGGGTGTGTCTGAGCAGTTCTTC
CASVAGLAGVSEQFF
>TRBJ1-1|13|TRBD1|NA|TRBV29-1
TGCAGCGCAGGACAGGAGATGAACACTGAAGCTTTCTTT
CSAGQEMNTEAFF
>TRBJ1-4|14|TRBD1|NA|TRBV7-2
TGTGCCAGCAGTCATGGACAGGGGTCGGAAAAACTGTTTTTT
CASSHGQGSEKLFF
>TRBJ2-7|15|TRBD2|NA|TRBV5-1
TGCGCCAGCGAGGTCGGTAGCGGGAGTGTGTACGAGCAGTACTTC
CASEVGSGSVYEQYF
>TRBJ1-2|14|NA|NA|TRBV5-1
TGCGCCAGCAGCTCGGGCACACCGAGGAGTGGCTACACCTTC
CASSSGTPRSGYTF
>TRBJ2-1|15|TRBD2|NA|TRBV11-3
TGTGCCAGCAGCTTTAGCGGGACTTCCTACAATGAGCAGTTCTTC
CASSFSGTSYNEQFF
>TRBJ2-3|16|TRBD1|NA|TRBV11-3
TGTGCCAGCAGCCAGGGGGACAGGGTGAGCGCAGATACGCAGTATTTT
CASSQGDRVSADTQYF
>TRBJ1-4|17|NA|NA|TRBV4-3
TGCGCCAGCAGCCAAGGAGGGAGGGGCAGCTTTAATGAAAAACTGTTTTTT
CASSQGGRGSFNEKLFF
>TRBJ1-2|14|NA|NA|TRBV4-1
TGCGCCAGCAGCCAACGGGGACTGGTCTATGGCTACACCTTC
CASSQRGLVYGYTF
>TRBJ2-1|16|NA|NA|TRBV3-1/TRBV3-2
TGTGCCAGCAGCCAAGACGGGGGCTTCAGGGGGAATGAGCAGTTCTTC
CASSQDGGFRGNEQFF
>TRBJ1-6|16|TRBD1|once|TRBV28
TGTGCCAGCAGGACCGACAGGGGGAACTCAAATTCACCCCTCCACTTT
CASRTDRGNSNSPLHF
>TRBJ1-1|11|NA|NA|TRBV7-9
TGTGCCAGCAGTCGGACGGACGAAGCTTTCTTT
CASSRTDEAFF
>TRBJ1-6|15|TRBD1|NA|TRBV6-5
TGTGCCACCAAAAACCGGGACAGCAATAATTCACCCCTCCACTTT
CATKNRDSNNSPLHF
>TRBJ1-4|13|NA|NA|TRBV19
TGTGCCACCTCAATGGGAGCTAATGAAAAACTGTTTTTT
CATSMGANEKLFF
>TRBJ2-7|17|TRBD2|NA|TRBV5-4
TGTGCCAGCAGCCGAGTCGGAGTACTAGCGGGAGGTATCGAGCAGTACTTC
CASSRVGVLAGGIEQYF
>TRBJ1-5|14|NA|NA|TRBV4-2
TGTGCCAGCAGCCAAGACTTGGGGGGTCAGCCCCAGCATTTT
CASSQDLGGQPQHF
>TRBJ1-4|17|TRBD1|NA|TRBV6-2/TRBV6-3
TGTGCCAGCAGTTACTCGGGACAGGTGGGACTTAATGAAAAACTGTTTTTT
CASSYSGQVGLNEKLFF
>TRBJ2-7|14|NA|once|TRBV6-5
TGTGCCAGCACGGAAGACAGGTCGCCCTACGAGCAGTACTTC
CASTEDRSPYEQYF
>TRBJ2-1|15|NA|NA|TRBV5-1
TGCGCCAGCAGCTTGGAGGGGGGGTCCTACAATGAGCAGTTCTTC
CASSLEGGSYNEQFF
>TRBJ2-1|15|TRBD2|NA|TRBV19
TGTGCCAGTAAAGCGGGAGGGCAGGCCTACAATGAGCAGTTCTTC
CASKAGGQAYNEQFF
>TRBJ2-5|16|TRBD2|NA|TRBV7-7
TGTGCTAGCAGCCCAGTGGGACTAGCTCTCCGGGAGACCCAGTACTTC
CASSPVGLALRETQYF
>TRBJ2-7|12|NA|NA|TRBV20-1
TGCAGTGCTAGTGACAGCTGGTACGAGCAGTACTTC
CSASDSWYEQYF
>TRBJ2-2|13|NA|NA|TRBV29-1
TGCAGCGTTGAAGCGGGAGTGGCCGGGGAGCTGTTTTTT
CSVEAGVAGELFF
>TRBJ1-1|12|NA|NA|TRBV30
TGTGCCTGGAGTGTACACCGTAATCAAGCTTTCTTT
CAWSVHRNQAFF
>TRBJ2-1|13|NA|NA|TRBV5-1
TGCGCCAGCAGCTTGGCTAGTTACAATGAGCAGTTCTTC
CASSLASYNEQFF
>TRBJ2-3|12|TRBD2|NA|TRBV12-3/TRBV12-4
TGTGCCAGCAACGGGGGGACAGATACGCAGTATTTT
CASNGGTDTQYF
>TRBJ1-1|13|NA|NA|TRBV18
TGTGCCAGCTCGCAGGACACGAACACTGAAGCTTTCTTT
CASSQDTNTEAFF
>TRBJ2-7|14|NA|NA|TRBV2
TGTGCCAGCAGTGAATTCGAAGGGGGCTACGAGCAGTACTTC
CASSEFEGGYEQYF
>TRBJ2-7|14|TRBD2|NA|TRBV2
TGTGCCAGCAGTGGGACTAGCCCCAGTAAGGAGCAGTACTTC
CASSGTSPSKEQYF
>TRBJ2-1|16|TRBD2|once|TRBV10-3
TGTGCCATCAGTGAGAGGGCTAGCGGCCTTTACAATGAGCAGTTCTTC
CAISERASGLYNEQFF
>TRBJ2-7|15|TRBD2|NA|TRBV28
TGTGCCAGCAGTCCGACTAGCGGGCCCTCCTACGAGCAGTACTTC
CASSPTSGPSYEQYF